The rows below give T cell receptor beta chains drawn from one sample of a study of Ad26.COV2.S vaccination and SARS-CoV-2 variants. Clones were sequenced by immunoSEQ multiplex PCR, and TCRdb holds only the in-frame ones, with some missing. The repertoire includes about 440,000 clones, about 90% of them detected once, and around 4.5% sits in the top ten. The material sequenced was peripheral blood, taken in a trial of Ad26.COV2.S vaccine versus placebo. These TCRs come from a person between 18 and 60 years old who received the Ad26.COV2.S COVID-19 vaccine or a placebo. Each CDR3 is given with its conserved first and last residue. A D gene is named only where the DNA matches it firmly. Clone sizes are given selectively: once, few, many, or a class where the clone is expanded.

v_gene	d_gene	abundance	j_gene	CDR3aa	CDR3nt
TRBV7-2	TRBD2	NA	TRBJ2-3	CASSLAVAGVRGTDTQYF	TGTGCCAGCAGCTTAGCTGTAGCGGGAGTGCGGGGCACAGATACGCAGTATTTT
TRBV9	TRBD2	NA	TRBJ2-1	CASSVGPGLAGYEQFF	TGTGCCAGCAGCGTTGGGCCGGGACTAGCTGGGTATGAGCAGTTCTTC
TRBV30	NA	NA	TRBJ2-3	CAWRASRATDTQYF	TGTGCCTGGAGAGCCAGCCGGGCCACAGATACGCAGTATTTT
TRBV6-5	NA	NA	TRBJ1-1	CASSYAWNTEAFF	TGTGCCAGCAGTTACGCCTGGAACACTGAAGCTTTCTTT
TRBV24-1	TRBD2	NA	TRBJ2-7	CATSDWPSGTSYEQYF	TGTGCCACCAGTGATTGGCCTAGCGGGACCTCCTACGAGCAGTACTTC
TRBV21-1	NA	once	TRBJ1-5	CASSLGEMWGNQPQHF	TGTGCCAGCTCCTTGGGCGAAATGTGGGGCAATCAGCCCCAGCATTTT
TRBV7-5	NA	NA	TRBJ2-7	CARSLVPDLTYEQYF	TGTGCCAGAAGCTTAGTCCCCGACCTTACCTACGAGCAGTACTTC
TRBV6-2/TRBV6-3	TRBD1	NA	TRBJ1-4	CASSRMPGQVNEKLFF	TGTGCCAGCAGTCGGATGCCGGGACAGGTTAATGAAAAACTGTTTTTT
TRBV7-2	NA	NA	TRBJ2-5	CASSHGTQETQYF	TGTGCCAGCAGTCACGGGACACAAGAGACCCAGTACTTC
TRBV10-1	TRBD2	few	TRBJ2-7	CASPGTSGRACEQYF	TGCGCCAGCCCCGGGACTAGCGGGAGGGCATGCGAGCAGTACTTC
TRBV7-2	TRBD1	NA	TRBJ1-5	CASSTRTGLSNQPQHF	TGTGCCAGCAGCACCCGGACAGGGTTAAGCAATCAGCCCCAGCATTTT
TRBV11-3	TRBD2	once	TRBJ2-3	CASSTGASGTIDTQYF	TGTGCCAGCAGCACCGGGGCTAGCGGGACTATAGATACGCAGTATTTT
TRBV5-8	TRBD2	NA	TRBJ2-3	CASSSGLAGLTYTDTQYF	TGTGCCAGCAGCTCGGGACTAGCGGGATTAACCTACACAGATACGCAGTATTTT
TRBV11-3	TRBD2	NA	TRBJ2-1	CASSSGLAGGPSYNEQFF	TGTGCCAGCAGCTCTGGACTAGCGGGAGGGCCCTCCTACAATGAGCAGTTCTTC
TRBV24-1	NA	NA	TRBJ2-2	CATSDLGQGKDGELFF	TGTGCCACCAGTGATTTGGGGCAGGGGAAGGACGGGGAGCTGTTTTTT
TRBV15	NA	few	TRBJ2-6	CATSRETGSGANVLTF	TGTGCCACCAGCAGAGAGACAGGCTCTGGGGCCAACGTCCTGACTTTC
TRBV10-3	TRBD1	NA	TRBJ2-2	CAISTGQGGTGELFF	TGTGCCATCAGCACCGGACAGGGGGGGACCGGGGAGCTGTTTTTT
TRBV28	NA	NA	TRBJ1-5	CASNLGDSNQPQHF	TGTGCCAGCAACTTGGGCGATAGCAATCAGCCCCAGCATTTT
TRBV28	TRBD2	NA	TRBJ2-1	CASSLLAGGDEQFF	TGTGCCAGCAGTTTACTAGCGGGAGGGGATGAGCAGTTCTTC
TRBV9	NA	NA	TRBJ1-2	CASSVRGRGDYGYTF	TGTGCCAGCAGCGTGCGGGGGCGCGGGGACTATGGCTACACCTTC
TRBV14	NA	NA	TRBJ2-1	CASSHDLTSRDEQFF	TGTGCCAGCAGCCACGACCTTACTAGCAGGGATGAGCAGTTCTTC
TRBV6-5	TRBD1	NA	TRBJ2-2	CASSRQGYTGELFF	TGTGCCAGCAGCAGACAGGGGTACACCGGGGAGCTGTTTTTT
TRBV19	NA	NA	TRBJ2-1	CATGGHSRYNEQFF	TGTGCCACTGGGGGCCACTCCCGATACAATGAGCAGTTCTTC
TRBV7-3	TRBD2	NA	TRBJ2-1	CASSSSGDNEQFF	TGTGCCAGCAGCTCTAGCGGAGACAATGAGCAGTTCTTC
TRBV18	NA	NA	TRBJ1-5	CASSPGGRNQPQHF	TGTGCCAGCTCACCGGGCGGACGCAATCAGCCCCAGCATTTT
TRBV7-2	TRBD2	NA	TRBJ2-1	CASSLGLAGGREQFF	TGTGCCAGCAGCTTGGGGCTAGCGGGAGGTCGGGAGCAGTTCTTC
TRBV28	TRBD1	NA	TRBJ2-1	CASRYDRATYNEQFF	TGTGCCAGCAGGTACGACAGGGCTACCTACAATGAGCAGTTCTTC
TRBV3-1/TRBV3-2	TRBD1	NA	TRBJ2-7	CASSQATGGRPGRPYEQYF	TGTGCCAGCAGCCAGGCAACAGGGGGCCGTCCCGGGCGTCCCTACGAGCAGTACTTC
TRBV7-3	NA	NA	TRBJ1-2	CASSLGNMYGYTF	TGTGCCAGCAGCTTGGGCAACATGTATGGCTACACCTTC
TRBV7-8	TRBD2	NA	TRBJ2-7	CASSLVQNLAGRDEQYF	TGTGCCAGCAGCTTAGTCCAAAATCTAGCGGGAAGAGACGAGCAGTACTTC
TRBV10-3	TRBD1	NA	TRBJ1-2	CAISEILLDRVYGYTF	TGTGCCATCAGTGAGATACTCTTAGACAGGGTCTATGGCTACACCTTC
TRBV6-5	NA	NA	TRBJ2-2	CASGGPNTGELFF	TGTGCCAGCGGCGGCCCCAACACCGGGGAGCTGTTTTTT
TRBV6-2/TRBV6-3	NA	NA	TRBJ2-7	CASSYQGPYEQYF	TGTGCCAGCAGTTACCAGGGGCCCTACGAGCAGTACTTC
TRBV7-8	NA	NA	TRBJ1-2	CASSLMGRGDYGYTF	TGTGCCAGCAGCTTGATGGGCAGGGGCGACTATGGCTACACCTTC
TRBV28	TRBD1	once	TRBJ1-4	CASSLGQGFNEKLFF	TGTGCCAGCAGTTTAGGACAGGGTTTTAATGAAAAACTGTTTTTT